This entry features one T cell receptor beta chain sequence. The record originates from a study of blood T cell repertoires in COVID-19. In the study's own analysis: Estimation of nucleated cell counts relied on the amplification of reference gene primers. Clones were sequenced by immunoSEQ multiplex PCR, and TCRdb holds only the in-frame ones, with some missing. For V, J and clone size, that table is used; D and trimming come from the DNA. The table shows roughly 500,000 clones, with roughly nine tenths occurring only once. In germline, CDR1 is MNHEY, CDR2 SVGAGI. The V and J ends lost 6 bases and 0 bases respectively, with 12 bases between them. This CDR3 region has 15 residues.

The sequence was collected from a woman aged 60-75 years who had recovered from COVID-19. J is TRBJ1-3 and V is TRBV6-5; weak D call: TRBD1 (5 bases). The sequenced sample consisted of PBMCs or T cells enriched from blood (not recorded which). This chain's CDR3 is CASSQGVYSGNTIYF. The CDR3 nucleotides are TGTGCCAGCAGCCAAGGGGTTTACTCTGGAAACACCATATATTTT.